These T cell receptor beta chains were read from a single sample in a study of blood T cell repertoires in COVID-19. Profiled with immunoSEQ multiplex PCR; TCRdb holds only in-frame clones, not every one. The table lists just over 250,000 clones, 88% of them singletons. Sequenced: peripheral blood. These receptor sequences come from a woman in her 70s with COVID-19, enrolled during active disease. The CDR3 runs from the conserved cysteine through the conserved F or W. D genes are given only for firm matches. Only some rows state a clone size, as once, few, many or a class for expanded clones.

V	J	D	size	length	CDR3	DNA
TRBV28	TRBJ2-7	TRBD1	-	15	CASSSPGQGAEEQYF	TGTGCCAGCAGTTCCCCGGGACAGGGGGCGGAAGAGCAGTACTTC
TRBV13	TRBJ1-1	-	-	16	CASSPPGPKRDTEAFF	TGTGCCAGCAGCCCCCCCGGTCCGAAACGGGACACTGAAGCTTTCTTT
TRBV6-6	TRBJ1-1	TRBD1	once	15	CASSFPGTGNTEAFF	TGTGCCAGCAGTTTCCCCGGGACAGGGAACACTGAAGCTTTCTTT
TRBV6-6	TRBJ2-3	-	few	15	CASSQAGLITDTQYF	TGTGCCAGCAGTCAGGCAGGCTTAATCACAGATACGCAGTATTTT
TRBV9	TRBJ2-7	-	-	14	CASSPGRGRVEQYF	TGTGCCAGCAGCCCGGGTAGGGGGAGAGTCGAGCAGTACTTC
TRBV7-3	TRBJ2-3	-	-	15	CASSRTTGSADTQYF	TGTGCCAGCAGCCGAACTACCGGGAGCGCAGATACGCAGTATTTT
TRBV10-2	TRBJ2-3	-	-	17	CASKPPPSGRRTDTQYF	TGCGCCAGCAAACCTCCCCCGAGTGGGAGACGCACAGATACGCAGTATTTT
TRBV28	TRBJ1-6	-	-	15	CASSPPGRENSPLHF	TGTGCCAGCAGTCCCCCGGGACGGGAGAATTCACCCCTCCACTTT
TRBV27	TRBJ2-7	-	-	14	CASSLQGLSYEQYF	TGTGCCAGCAGTTTACAGGGTTTGTCCTACGAGCAGTACTTC
TRBV5-4	TRBJ1-1	-	-	14	CASLTKGMNTEAFF	TGTGCCAGTCTAACGAAGGGGATGAACACTGAAGCTTTCTTT
TRBV7-3	TRBJ2-1	-	-	14	CASSSPQEGNEQFF	TGTGCCAGCAGCTCCCCCCAGGAGGGCAATGAGCAGTTCTTC
TRBV5-1	TRBJ1-1	TRBD1	-	15	CASSLSLTGATEAFF	TGCGCCAGCAGCTTGTCGTTGACAGGGGCCACTGAAGCTTTCTTT
TRBV6-5	TRBJ1-5	-	-	14	CASSYSWANQPQHF	TGTGCCAGCAGTTACTCGTGGGCCAATCAGCCCCAGCATTTT
TRBV4-1	TRBJ1-2	TRBD1	-	15	CASSQAPQGVYGYTF	TGCGCCAGCAGCCAAGCGCCACAGGGGGTGTATGGCTACACCTTC
TRBV27	TRBJ1-1	-	-	13	CASSWGSDREAFF	TGTGCCAGCAGTTGGGGGTCGGACAGAGAAGCTTTCTTT